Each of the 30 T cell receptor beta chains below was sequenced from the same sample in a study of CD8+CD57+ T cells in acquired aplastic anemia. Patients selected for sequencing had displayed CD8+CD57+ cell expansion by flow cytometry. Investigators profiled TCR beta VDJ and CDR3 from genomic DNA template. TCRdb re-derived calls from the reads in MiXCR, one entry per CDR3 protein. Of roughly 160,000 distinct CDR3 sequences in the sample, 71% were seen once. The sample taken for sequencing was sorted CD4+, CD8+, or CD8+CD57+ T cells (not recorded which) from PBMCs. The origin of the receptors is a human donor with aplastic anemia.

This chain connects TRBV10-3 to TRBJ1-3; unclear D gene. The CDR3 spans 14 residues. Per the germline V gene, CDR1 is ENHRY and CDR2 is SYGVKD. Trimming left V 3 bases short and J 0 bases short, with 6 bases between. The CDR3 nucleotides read TGTGCCATCAGTGAATTAGTCTCTGGAAACACCATATATTTT. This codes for CAISELVSGNTIYF.

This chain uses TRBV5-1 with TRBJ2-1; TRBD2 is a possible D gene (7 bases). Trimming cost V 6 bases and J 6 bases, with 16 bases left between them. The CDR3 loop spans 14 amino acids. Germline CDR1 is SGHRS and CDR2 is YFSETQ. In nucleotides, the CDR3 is TGCGCCAGCACCCTGGGGGGGCCTGGCAATGAGCAGTTCTTC. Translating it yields CASTLGGPGNEQFF.

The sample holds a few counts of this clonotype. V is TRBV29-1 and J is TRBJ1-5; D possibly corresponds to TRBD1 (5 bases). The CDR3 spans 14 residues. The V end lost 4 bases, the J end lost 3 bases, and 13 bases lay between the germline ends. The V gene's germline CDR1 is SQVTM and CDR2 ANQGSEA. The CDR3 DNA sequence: TGCAGCGTTGCTGTGACAGACACCAATCAGCCCCAGCATTTT. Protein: CSVAVTDTNQPQHF.

This CDR3 is CSVVGGARAFF. In DNA form, the CDR3 reads TGCAGCGTCGTCGGGGGGGCTAGAGCTTTCTTT. The chain joins TRBV29-1 to TRBJ1-1, with D perhaps TRBD1 (6 bases). The CDR3 contains 11 residues. Trimming removed 6 bases from V and 10 bases from J, with 15 bases in between. CDR1 and CDR2 (germline): SQVTM, ANQGSEA.

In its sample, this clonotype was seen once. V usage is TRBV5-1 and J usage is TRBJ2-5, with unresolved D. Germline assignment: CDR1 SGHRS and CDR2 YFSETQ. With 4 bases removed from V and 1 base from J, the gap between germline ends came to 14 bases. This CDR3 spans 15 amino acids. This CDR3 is CASSADGLSQETQYF. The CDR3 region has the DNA TGCGCCAGCAGCGCCGATGGGCTTTCCCAAGAGACCCAGTACTTC.

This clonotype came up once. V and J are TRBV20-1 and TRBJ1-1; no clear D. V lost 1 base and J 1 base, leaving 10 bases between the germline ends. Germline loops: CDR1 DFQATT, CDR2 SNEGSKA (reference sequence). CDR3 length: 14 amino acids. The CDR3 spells CSARVLPKNTEAFF. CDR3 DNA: TGCAGTGCTAGAGTATTACCCAAGAACACTGAAGCTTTCTTT.

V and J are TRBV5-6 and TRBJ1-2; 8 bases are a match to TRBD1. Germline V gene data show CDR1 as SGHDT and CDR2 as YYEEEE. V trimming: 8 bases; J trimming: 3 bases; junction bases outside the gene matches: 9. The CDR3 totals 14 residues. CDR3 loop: CASGGQEIDYGYTF. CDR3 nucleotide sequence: TGTGCCAGTGGGGGACAGGAGATAGACTATGGCTACACCTTC.

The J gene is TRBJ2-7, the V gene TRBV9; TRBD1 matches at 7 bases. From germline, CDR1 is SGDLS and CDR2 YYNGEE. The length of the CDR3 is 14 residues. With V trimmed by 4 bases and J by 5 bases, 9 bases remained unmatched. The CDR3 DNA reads TGTGCCAGCAGCCGGGTGGACAGGTACCACGAGCAGTACTTC. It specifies CASSRVDRYHEQYF.

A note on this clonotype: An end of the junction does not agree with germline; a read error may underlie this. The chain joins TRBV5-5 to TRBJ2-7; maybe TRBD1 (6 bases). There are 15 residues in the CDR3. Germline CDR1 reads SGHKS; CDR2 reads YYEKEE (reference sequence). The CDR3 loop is CASSPWQGSTHEQYF. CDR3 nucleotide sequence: TGCGCCAGCAGCCCCTGGCAGGGGTCAACCCACGAGCAGTACTTC.

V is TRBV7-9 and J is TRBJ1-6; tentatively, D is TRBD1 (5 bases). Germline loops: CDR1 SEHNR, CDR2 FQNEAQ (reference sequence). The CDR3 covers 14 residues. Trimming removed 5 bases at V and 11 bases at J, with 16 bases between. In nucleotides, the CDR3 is TGTGCCAGCAGCGCCGGGGGGGGGGGGACACCCCTCCACTTT. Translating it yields CASSAGGGGTPLHF.

The CDR3 DNA reads TGTGCCACCAGTGGCAGGGCGAGTCCTGAAGCTTTCTTT. It is translated as CATSGRASPEAFF. The chain uses TRBV24-1 and TRBJ1-1, with a possible D match to TRBD1 (5 bases). Germline loops: CDR1 KGHDR, CDR2 SFDVKD. V was trimmed by 5 bases and J by 6 bases, leaving 12 bases between them. CDR3 length: 13 amino acids.

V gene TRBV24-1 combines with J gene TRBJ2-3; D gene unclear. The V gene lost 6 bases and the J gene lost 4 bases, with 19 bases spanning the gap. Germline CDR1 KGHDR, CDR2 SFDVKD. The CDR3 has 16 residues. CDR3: CATSTPSGQGSDTQYF. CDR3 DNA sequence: TGTGCCACCAGTACCCCGTCTGGCCAAGGGTCAGATACGCAGTATTTT.

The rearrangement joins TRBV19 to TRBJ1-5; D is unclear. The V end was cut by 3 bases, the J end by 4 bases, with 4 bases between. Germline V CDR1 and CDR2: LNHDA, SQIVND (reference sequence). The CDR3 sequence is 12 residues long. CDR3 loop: CASSMGNQPQHF. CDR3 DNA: TGTGCCAGTAGTATGGGAAATCAGCCCCAGCATTTT.

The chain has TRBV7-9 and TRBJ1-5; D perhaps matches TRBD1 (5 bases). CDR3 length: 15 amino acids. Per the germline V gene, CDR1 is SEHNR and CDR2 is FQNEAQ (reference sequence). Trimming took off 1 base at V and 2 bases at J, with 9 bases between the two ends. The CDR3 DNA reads TGTGCCAGCAGCTTAGGGGGCCCAGGCAATCAGCCCCAGCATTTT. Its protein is CASSLGGPGNQPQHF.

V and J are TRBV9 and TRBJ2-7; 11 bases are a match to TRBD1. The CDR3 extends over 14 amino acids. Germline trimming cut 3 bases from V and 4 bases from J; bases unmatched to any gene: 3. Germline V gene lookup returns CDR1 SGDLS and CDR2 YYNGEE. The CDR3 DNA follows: TGTGCCAGCAGCGGTGGGACAGGGGGATACGAGCAGTACTTC. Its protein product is CASSGGTGGYEQYF.

The CDR3 DNA sequence: TGTGCCACCAGTGATTCGGGACTAGCAGAGCAGTACTTC. Its translation is CATSDSGLAEQYF. This chain joins TRBV24-1 and TRBJ2-7; 9 bases agree with TRBD2. CDR1 KGHDR and CDR2 SFDVKD come from the germline V gene. V was clipped by 2 bases and J by 7 bases; unmatched bases: 2. This CDR3 has 13 residues.

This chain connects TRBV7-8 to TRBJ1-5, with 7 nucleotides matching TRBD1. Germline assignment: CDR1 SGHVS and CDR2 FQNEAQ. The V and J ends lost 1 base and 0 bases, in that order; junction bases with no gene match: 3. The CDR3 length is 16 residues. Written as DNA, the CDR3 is TGTGCCAGCAGCTTAGGGAGGACAGGTAGCAATCAGCCCCAGCATTTT. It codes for CASSLGRTGSNQPQHF.

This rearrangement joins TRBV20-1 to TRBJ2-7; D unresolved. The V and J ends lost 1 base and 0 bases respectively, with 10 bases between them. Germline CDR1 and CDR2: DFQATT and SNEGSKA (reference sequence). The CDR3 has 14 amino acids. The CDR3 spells CSARGHRNSYEQYF. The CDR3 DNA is TGCAGTGCTAGAGGACACCGAAACTCCTACGAGCAGTACTTC.

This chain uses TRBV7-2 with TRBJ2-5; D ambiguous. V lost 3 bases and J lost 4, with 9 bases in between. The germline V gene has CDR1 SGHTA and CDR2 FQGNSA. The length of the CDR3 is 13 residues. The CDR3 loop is CASSFNIRETQYF. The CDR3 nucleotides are TGTGCCAGCAGCTTTAATATCCGAGAGACCCAGTACTTC.

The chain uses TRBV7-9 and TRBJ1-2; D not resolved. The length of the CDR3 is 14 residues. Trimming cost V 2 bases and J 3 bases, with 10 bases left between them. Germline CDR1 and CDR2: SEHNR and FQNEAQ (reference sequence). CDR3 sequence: CASSLSGLHYGYTF. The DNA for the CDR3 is TGTGCCAGCAGCTTATCAGGACTGCACTATGGCTACACCTTC.

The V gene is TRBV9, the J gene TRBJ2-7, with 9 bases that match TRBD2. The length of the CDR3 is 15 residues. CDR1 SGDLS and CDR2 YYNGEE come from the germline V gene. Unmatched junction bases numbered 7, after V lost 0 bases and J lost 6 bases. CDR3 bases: TGTGCCAGCAGCGTAGGGGGTAGCGGGAGCGGCGAGCAGTACTTC. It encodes CASSVGGSGSGEQYF.

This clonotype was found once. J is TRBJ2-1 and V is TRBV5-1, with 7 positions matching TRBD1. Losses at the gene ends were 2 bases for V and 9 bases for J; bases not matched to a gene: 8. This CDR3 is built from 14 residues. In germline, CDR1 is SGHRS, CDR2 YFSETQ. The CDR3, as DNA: TGCGCCAGCAGCTTTGACAGGGAAGGGGGTGAGCAGTTCTTC. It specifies CASSFDREGGEQFF.

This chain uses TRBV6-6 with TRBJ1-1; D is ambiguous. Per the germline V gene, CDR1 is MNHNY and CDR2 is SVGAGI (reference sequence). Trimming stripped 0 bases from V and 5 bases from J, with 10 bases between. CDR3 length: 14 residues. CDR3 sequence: CASSYSVAGTEAFF. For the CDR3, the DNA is TGTGCCAGCAGTTACTCGGTTGCGGGGACTGAAGCTTTCTTT.

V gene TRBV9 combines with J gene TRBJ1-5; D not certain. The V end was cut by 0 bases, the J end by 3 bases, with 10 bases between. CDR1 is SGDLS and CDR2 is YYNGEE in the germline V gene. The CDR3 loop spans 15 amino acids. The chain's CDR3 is CASSVGPGSNQPQHF. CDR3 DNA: TGTGCCAGCAGCGTAGGGCCAGGTTCCAATCAGCCCCAGCATTTT.

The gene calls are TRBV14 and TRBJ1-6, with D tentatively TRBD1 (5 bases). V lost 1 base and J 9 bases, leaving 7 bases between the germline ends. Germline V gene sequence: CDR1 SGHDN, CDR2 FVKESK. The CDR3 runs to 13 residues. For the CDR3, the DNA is TGTGCCAGCAGCCAAGCAGGGACTTCACCCCTCCACTTT. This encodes CASSQAGTSPLHF. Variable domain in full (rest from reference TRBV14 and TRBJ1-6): EAGVTQFPSHSVIEKGQTVTLRCDPISGHDNLYWYRRVMGKEIKFLLHFVKESKQDESGMPNNRFLAERTGGTYSTLKVQPAELEDSGVYFCASSQAGTSPLHFGNGTRLTVT.

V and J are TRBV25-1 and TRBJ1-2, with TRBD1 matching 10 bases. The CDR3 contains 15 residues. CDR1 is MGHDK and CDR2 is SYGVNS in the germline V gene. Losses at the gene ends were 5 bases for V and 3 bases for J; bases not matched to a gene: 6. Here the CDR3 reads CASSPLTGGHYGYTF. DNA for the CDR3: TGTGCCAGCAGTCCCCTGACAGGGGGCCACTATGGCTACACCTTC.

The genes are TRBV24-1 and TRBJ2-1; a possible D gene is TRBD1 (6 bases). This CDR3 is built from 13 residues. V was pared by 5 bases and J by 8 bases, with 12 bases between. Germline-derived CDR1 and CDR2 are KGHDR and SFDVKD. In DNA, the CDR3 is TGTGCCACCAGTGCGGGCAGGGGCCATGAGCAGTTCTTC. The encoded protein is CATSAGRGHEQFF.

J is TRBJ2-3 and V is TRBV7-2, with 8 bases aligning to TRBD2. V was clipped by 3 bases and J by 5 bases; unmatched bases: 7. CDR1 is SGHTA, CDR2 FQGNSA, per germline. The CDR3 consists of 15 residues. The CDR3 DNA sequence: TGTGCCAGCAGCTTGGAGTTAGCGGGGAGAGATACGCAGTATTTT. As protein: CASSLELAGRDTQYF.

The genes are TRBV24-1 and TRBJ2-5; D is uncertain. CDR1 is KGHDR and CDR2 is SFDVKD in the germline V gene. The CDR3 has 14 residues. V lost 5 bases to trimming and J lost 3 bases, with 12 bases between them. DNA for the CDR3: TGTGCCACCAGTGGTAGAGATCCTAAAGAGACCCAGTACTTC. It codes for CATSGRDPKETQYF.

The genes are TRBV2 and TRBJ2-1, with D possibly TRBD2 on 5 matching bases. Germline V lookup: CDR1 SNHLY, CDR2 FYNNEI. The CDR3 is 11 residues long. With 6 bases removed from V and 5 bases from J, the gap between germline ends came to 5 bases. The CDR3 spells CASSGDNEQFF. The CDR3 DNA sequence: TGTGCCAGCAGCGGGGACAATGAGCAGTTCTTC.